Below, 16 T cell receptor beta chains from the same sample are listed, as sequenced in a study of identical twins. Each CDR3 protein is one row after TCRdb ran MiXCR on the 5' RACE reads. The sample has hundreds of thousands of distinct CDR3 sequences; 8.6% are singletons. These data also formed part of another study, on yellow fever vaccine responses in identical twins.

Source material: PBMCs. The receptor set was obtained from a woman aged 18-29 years in good health.

This clonotype was observed a handful of times. This rearrangement joins TRBV7-2 to TRBJ2-3; possibly TRBD1 for D (6 bases). The germline CDR1 and CDR2 sequences are SGHTA and FQGNSA. The length of the CDR3 is 13 residues. Deletions cut 5 bases from V and 8 bases from J, with 14 bases between. For the CDR3, the DNA is TGTGCCAGCAGCCCGACAGTAGGGGGTACGCAGTATTTT. It translates to CASSPTVGGTQYF. Filled out from reference TRBV7-2 and TRBJ2-3, the complete variable domain reads GAGVSQSPSNKVTEKGKDVELRCDPISGHTALYWYRQSLGQGLEFLIYFQGNSAPDKSGLPSDRFSAERTGGSVSTLTIQRTQQEDSAVYLCASSPTVGGTQYFGPGTRLTVL.

There are a few counts of this clonotype. The V call is TRBV29-1, the J call TRBJ1-2; weak D call: TRBD1 (6 bases). Per germline, CDR1 SQVTM and CDR2 ANQGSEA. The V and J ends lost 2 bases and 5 bases respectively, with 18 bases between them. This CDR3 comprises 15 residues. CDR3 DNA sequence: TGCAGCGTTGAAACAGGGTTCCCGGGGGGGTATGGCTACACCTTC. This sequence encodes CSVETGFPGGYGYTF.

The J gene is TRBJ2-1, the V gene TRBV2, with 9 bases fitting TRBD2. In germline, CDR1 is SNHLY, CDR2 FYNNEI. J was trimmed by 9 bases and V by 3 bases; bases with no gene match: 9. The CDR3 runs 15 residues. The CDR3 protein is CASSEDGGRALEQFF. CDR3 coding DNA: TGTGCCAGCAGTGAGGATGGCGGGAGGGCCCTTGAGCAGTTCTTC.

This clonotype appeared a few times. The rearrangement joins TRBV12-5 to TRBJ2-1, with 9 bases aligning to TRBD1. Germline trimming cut 3 bases from V and 4 bases from J; bases unmatched to any gene: 10. Germline V lookup: CDR1 LGHNT, CDR2 FRNRAP. CDR3 length equals 17 residues. The CDR3 nucleotides read TGTGCTAGTGGTTTCTCCATTGGGACAGGGCCTTACAATGAGCAGTTCTTC. Amino acid sequence: CASGFSIGTGPYNEQFF.

This clonotype was recorded many times. In DNA, the CDR3 is TGTGCCAGCAGGACAGGGGGCAATCAGCCCCAGCATTTT. This translates into CASRTGGNQPQHF. The chain couples TRBV28 to TRBJ1-5, with 8 bases aligning to TRBD1. Germline values: CDR1 MDHEN, CDR2 SYDVKM. The CDR3 is 13 residues long. The ends lost 6 bases at V and 2 bases at J; junction bases unmatched: 0.

This clonotype appeared many times. The chain couples TRBV2 to TRBJ1-5; a weak D match, TRBD1 (5 bases). V was trimmed by 6 bases and J by 9 bases, leaving 18 bases between them. Germline V lookup: CDR1 SNHLY, CDR2 FYNNEI. This CDR3 region has 14 residues. This chain's CDR3 is CASRVGTAWGPQHF. The DNA of the CDR3 is TGTGCCAGCAGAGTCGGGACCGCCTGGGGGCCCCAGCATTTT.

The chain uses TRBV7-9 and TRBJ2-7; possibly TRBD2 for D (6 bases). This CDR3 region has 17 residues. Germline assignment: CDR1 SEHNR and CDR2 FQNEAQ (reference sequence). V lost 2 bases and J 0 bases, leaving 17 bases between the germline ends. In DNA, the CDR3 is TGTGCCAGCAGCTTACTACTAAGGGACTCTAACTCCTACGAGCAGTACTTC. It specifies CASSLLLRDSNSYEQYF.

This clonotype turned up a few times. The V call is TRBV21-1, the J call TRBJ1-5; the listed D gene, TRBD1, was not tested against the DNA. TRBV21-1 corresponds to a pseudogene. The CDR3 sequence is 15 residues long. Written as DNA, the CDR3 is TGTGCCAGCAGCAAGGGCCCGGGGTATGGTCAGCCCCAGCATTTT. This translates into CASSKGPGYGQPQHF.

This chain links TRBV12-3 or TRBV12-4 with TRBJ2-6, with D unclear. The CDR3 is 14 amino acids. Trimming stripped 3 bases from V and 5 bases from J, with 8 bases between. The chain's CDR3 is CASSFAPRANVLTF. The CDR3 coding sequence is TGTGCCAGCAGTTTTGCCCCCCGGGCCAACGTCCTGACTTTC.

Many counts were recorded for this clonotype. This chain joins TRBV10-1 and TRBJ1-1, with D tentatively TRBD1 (6 bases). Trimming removed 3 bases at V and 1 base at J, with 6 bases between. Germline values: CDR1 WNHNN, CDR2 SYGVQD (reference sequence). The CDR3 sequence is 13 residues long. The CDR3 loop reads CASSDRGNTEAFF. CDR3 in DNA: TGCGCCAGCAGTGACAGGGGGAACACTGAAGCTTTCTTT.

This clonotype occurred a few times. V gene TRBV20-1 combines with J gene TRBJ1-1; 9 bases align to TRBD1. Germline V gives CDR1 DFQATT, CDR2 SNEGSKA (reference sequence). The V and J ends lost 3 bases and 7 bases, in that order; junction bases with no gene match: 18. This CDR3 spans 17 amino acids. The CDR3 here is CSASRDSGTGLVGEAFF. CDR3 bases: TGCAGTGCTAGTAGGGACTCCGGGACAGGGCTTGTCGGTGAAGCTTTCTTT.

This chain links TRBV12-3 or TRBV12-4 with TRBJ2-1, with D unclear. The CDR3 totals 13 residues. The V end lost 6 bases, the J end lost 3 bases, and 9 bases lay between the germline ends. CDR3 nucleotide sequence: TGTGCCAGCAGCCCACGACTCTACAATGAGCAGTTCTTC. Its protein is CASSPRLYNEQFF.

This clonotype was found a few times. The chain combines TRBV28 with TRBJ2-2; D possibly corresponds to TRBD2 (6 bases). There are 14 residues in the CDR3. V was pared by 8 bases and J by 2 bases, with 12 bases between. Germline assignment: CDR1 MDHEN and CDR2 SYDVKM. As DNA, the CDR3 is TGTGCCAGCGGAGGGGATTATAACACCGGGGAGCTGTTTTTT. It encodes CASGGDYNTGELFF.

The sample holds many counts of this clonotype. The chain couples TRBV7-9 to TRBJ2-2, with 8 bases fitting TRBD1. Germline-derived CDR1 and CDR2 are SEHNR and FQNEAQ (reference sequence). V was clipped by 5 bases and J by 7 bases; unmatched bases: 9. CDR3 length: 15 residues. This CDR3 is CASSSLTGDHGELFF. For the CDR3, the DNA is TGTGCCAGCAGCAGTTTGACAGGGGATCACGGGGAGCTGTTTTTT.

The CDR3 is CASSLQVGRAFF. CDR3 sequence (DNA): TGTGCCAGCAGTTTACAAGTTGGAAGGGCTTTCTTT. The V gene is TRBV12-3 or TRBV12-4, the J gene TRBJ1-1; D unresolved. CDR3 size: 12 residues. Trimming shortened V by 2 bases and J by 11 bases, and 12 bases separated the two germline ends.

In this sample, this clonotype turned up many times. The chain joins TRBV11-1 to TRBJ2-1; 7 positions agree with TRBD1. Germline CDR1 and CDR2: SGHAT and FQDESV (reference sequence). The V segment lost 5 bases and the J segment 6 bases; nucleotides outside the gene matches: 19. CDR3 size: 18 residues. As DNA, the CDR3 is TGTGCCAGCAGCCATCATAGGTTACAGGGGCGGTCGGTCAATGAGCAGTTCTTC. Amino acid sequence: CASSHHRLQGRSVNEQFF. Full variable domain (outside the CDR3, taken from reference TRBV11-1 and TRBJ2-1): EAEVAQSPRYKITEKSQAVAFWCDPISGHATLYWYRQILGQGPELLVQFQDESVVDDSQLPKDRFSAERLKGVDSTLKIQPAELGDSAMYLCASSHHRLQGRSVNEQFFGPGTRLTVL.